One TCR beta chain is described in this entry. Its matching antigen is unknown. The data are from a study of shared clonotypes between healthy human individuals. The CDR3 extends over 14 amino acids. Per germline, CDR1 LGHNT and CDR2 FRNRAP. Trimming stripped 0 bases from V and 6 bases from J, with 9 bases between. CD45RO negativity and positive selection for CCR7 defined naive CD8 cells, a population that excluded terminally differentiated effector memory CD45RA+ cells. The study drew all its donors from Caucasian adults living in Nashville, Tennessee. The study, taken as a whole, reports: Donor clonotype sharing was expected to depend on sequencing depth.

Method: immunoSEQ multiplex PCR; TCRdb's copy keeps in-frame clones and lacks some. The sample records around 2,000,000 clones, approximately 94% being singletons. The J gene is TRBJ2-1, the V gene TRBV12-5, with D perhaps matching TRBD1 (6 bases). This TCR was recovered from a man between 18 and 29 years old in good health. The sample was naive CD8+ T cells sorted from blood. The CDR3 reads CASGLVGTLNEQFF. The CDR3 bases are TGTGCTAGTGGTTTGGTAGGGACACTCAATGAGCAGTTCTTC.